These 32 T cell receptor beta chains originate from one sample sequenced in a study of blood T cells in healthy people across ages. Sample-barcoded 5' priming and a J-beta primer mix drove a second PCR of roughly 7 to 11 cycles. TCRdb reprocessed the 5' RACE reads via MiXCR and lists one record per CDR3 protein. The sample includes fewer than 1.5 million distinct CDR3 sequences, roughly 45% seen only once; the top ten take approximately 7.9%. Sequenced sample: blood. The receptor source for this set is a woman aged 18 to 35 in good health.

This clonotype has just a few counts. The V gene is TRBV29-1, the J gene TRBJ2-3; D perhaps matches TRBD1 (5 bases). The CDR3 spans 13 residues. Germline loops: CDR1 SQVTM, CDR2 ANQGSEA. Trimming stripped 7 bases from V and 0 bases from J, with 11 bases between. The CDR3 DNA sequence: TGCAGCGCCGTCGCAGGGAGCACAGATACGCAGTATTTT. It encodes CSAVAGSTDTQYF.

The rearrangement joins TRBV11-1 to TRBJ2-1; maybe TRBD1 (6 bases). The CDR3 length is 17 residues. The germline gives CDR1 SGHAT, CDR2 FQDESV (reference sequence). V gave up 5 bases and J gave up 8 bases, with 25 bases separating them. CDR3 residues: CASSEPWGQSPLDEQFF. CDR3 DNA sequence: TGTGCCAGCAGCGAGCCCTGGGGGCAATCCCCTTTGGATGAGCAGTTCTTC.

The chain couples TRBV20-1 to TRBJ2-3, with 11 bases fitting TRBD1. Per the germline V gene, CDR1 is DFQATT and CDR2 is SNEGSKA (reference sequence). This CDR3 spans 14 amino acids. Losses at the gene ends were 6 bases for V and 5 bases for J; bases not matched to a gene: 7. The CDR3 loop reads CSAVGGTGGDTQYF. CDR3 coding DNA: TGCAGTGCGGTTGGTGGGACAGGGGGAGATACGCAGTATTTT.

In this sample, this clonotype turned up once. A much larger clone lies a single base off, so this may be a read error. The chain recombines TRBV6-1 with TRBJ1-2; D call uncertain. Trimming removed 10 bases from V and 6 bases from J, with 15 bases in between. Germline-derived CDR1 and CDR2 are MNHNS and SASEGT. The CDR3 is 12 amino acids. This CDR3 reads CATQRAEDGYTF. CDR3 bases: TGTGCCACCCAGCGGGCCGAGGATGGCTACACCTTC.

This clonotype was counted at least ten times. J is TRBJ1-6 and V is TRBV12-3 or TRBV12-4; no definite D call. The CDR3 has 12 amino acids. V dropped 3 bases and J dropped 7 bases, with 4 bases sitting between them. The CDR3 nucleotides read TGTGCCAGCAGTTTCTACAATTCACCCCTCCACTTT. Residues: CASSFYNSPLHF.

This chain connects TRBV19 to TRBJ2-4; TRBD2 agrees at 13 bases. Germline V gives CDR1 LNHDA, CDR2 SQIVND (reference sequence). This CDR3 is built from 19 residues. The V segment lost 3 bases and the J segment 1 base; nucleotides outside the gene matches: 9. CDR3 nucleotides: TGTGCCAGTAGTATTTCTACTAGCGGGAGGGCCGGGGCCAAAAACATTCAGTACTTC. Amino acids: CASSISTSGRAGAKNIQYF.

The CDR3 DNA is TGCGCCAGCAGCTCGGGCGGTTACACTAGCACAGATACGCAGTATTTT. This codes for CASSSGGYTSTDTQYF. The rearrangement joins TRBV5-1 to TRBJ2-3; unclear D gene. Trimming took 3 bases from V and 0 from J, leaving 14 bases between them. Looked up from germline, CDR1 is SGHRS and CDR2 is YFSETQ. This CDR3 contains 16 residues.

This clonotype has a single count. This chain links TRBV7-9 with TRBJ1-2; 8 bases agree with TRBD1. The junction had 9 bases not matched to a gene; V was cut back by 5 bases and J by 4 bases. Germline V gene data show CDR1 as SEHNR and CDR2 as FQNEAQ (reference sequence). This CDR3 is 15 amino acids long. The CDR3 DNA reads as TGTGCCAGCAGCATTAAGGACAGGGAGTTCTATGGCTACACCTTC. Translated: CASSIKDREFYGYTF. Supplemented by reference TRBV7-9 and TRBJ1-2, the full variable domain reads DTGVSQNPRHKITKRGQNVTFRCDPISEHNRLYWYRQTLGQGPEFLTYFQNEAQLEKSRLLSDRFSAERPKGSFSTLEIQRTEQGDSAMYLCASSIKDREFYGYTFGSGTRLTVV.

In its sample, this clonotype was seen a few times. The chain links TRBV6-5 to TRBJ1-2; no clear D. The CDR3 runs 15 residues. V was cut by 7 bases and J by 1 base, with 16 bases left in between. Germline values: CDR1 MNHEY, CDR2 SVGAGI. CDR3 protein: CASTPRKTINYGYTF. DNA for the CDR3: TGTGCCAGCACCCCCCGCAAGACCATTAACTATGGCTACACCTTC.

This clonotype occurred a few times. V gene TRBV7-2 combines with J gene TRBJ2-1; the D call may be TRBD1 or TRBD2 (5 bases each). Trimming pared 4 bases from V and 0 bases from J, leaving 19 bases between. This CDR3 is built from 18 residues. Germline V gene lookup returns CDR1 SGHTA and CDR2 FQGNSA. This chain's CDR3 is CASSSRGHSGTSYNEQFF. CDR3 DNA: TGTGCCAGCAGCTCACGAGGACATTCAGGGACCTCCTACAATGAGCAGTTCTTC.

V is TRBV14 and J is TRBJ2-4; 8 positions agree with TRBD2. The last part of the DNA fits TRBJ2-7 better; the J call may be wrong. Germline lookup yields CDR1 SGHDN and CDR2 FVKESK. The CDR3 extends over 15 amino acids. CDR3 sequence reads: CASSQAPGGIYEQYF. CDR3 DNA: TGTGCCAGCAGCCAAGCCCCGGGAGGGATCTACGAGCAGTACTTC.

The V gene is TRBV7-2, the J gene TRBJ2-7; D not resolved. There are 11 residues in the CDR3. Per the germline V gene, CDR1 is SGHTA and CDR2 is FQGNSA. With 5 bases removed from V and 3 bases from J, the gap between germline ends came to 5 bases. Here the CDR3 DNA reads TGTGCCAGCAGCAACCTCTACGAGCAGTACTTC. Amino acids: CASSNLYEQYF.

The chain has TRBV9 and TRBJ2-1, with 10 bases fitting TRBD2. The V and J ends lost 0 bases and 7 bases, in that order; junction bases with no gene match: 7. The CDR3 contains 16 residues. From germline, CDR1 is SGDLS and CDR2 YYNGEE. CDR3 nucleotide sequence: TGTGCCAGCAGCGTAGCTGGGACTAGCGAAGGGAATGAGCAGTTCTTC. This codes for CASSVAGTSEGNEQFF.

This chain links TRBV5-1 with TRBJ2-4; D might be TRBD2 (6 bases). With 7 bases removed from V and 4 bases from J, the gap between germline ends came to 18 bases. The CDR3 runs to 15 residues. Germline assignment: CDR1 SGHRS and CDR2 YFSETQ. The CDR3 region has the DNA TGCGCCAGCGCGGCGGGGCCACCGACAAAAAACATTCAGTACTTC. Translation gives CASAAGPPTKNIQYF.

This chain connects TRBV6-1 to TRBJ1-6; possibly TRBD1 for D (6 bases). CDR1 is MNHNS, CDR2 SASEGT, per germline. Trimming took 7 bases from V and 5 from J, leaving 15 bases between them. The CDR3 contains 15 residues. CDR3 bases: TGTGCCAGCACCAGGGCGACAGGAAATAATTCACCCCTCCACTTT. Translation gives CASTRATGNNSPLHF.

The sample holds many counts of this clonotype. This rearrangement joins TRBV12-3 or TRBV12-4 to TRBJ2-5, with D uncertain. V dropped 5 bases and J dropped 5 bases, with 9 bases sitting between them. This CDR3 spans 12 amino acids. This CDR3 is CASSSLSETQYF. The DNA for the CDR3 is TGTGCCAGCAGTAGTCTTTCGGAGACCCAGTACTTC.

The V and J genes are TRBV7-9 and TRBJ1-1, with D perhaps matching TRBD1 (5 bases). Germline loops: CDR1 SEHNR, CDR2 FQNEAQ (reference sequence). CDR3 length: 14 residues. V lost 3 bases and J lost 3, with 11 bases in between. The DNA for the CDR3 is TGTGCCAGCAGCTTCCTCCTGGGGGACACTGAAGCTTTCTTT. It yields the protein CASSFLLGDTEAFF.

The V gene is TRBV27, the J gene TRBJ2-1; 7 nucleotides match TRBD2. Germline V gives CDR1 MNHEY, CDR2 SMNVEV (reference sequence). V lost 5 bases, J lost 8 bases, and 18 bases stayed unmatched. This CDR3 has 17 amino acids. CDR3 region: CASSNSRRAAGDYEQFF. DNA of the CDR3: TGTGCCAGCAGTAACTCCAGAAGAGCTGCGGGAGACTATGAGCAGTTCTTC.

On this clonotype itself: One junction end disagrees with the germline gene, perhaps due to a read error. The chain is built from TRBV12-3 or TRBV12-4 and TRBJ2-3, with TRBD2 matching over 8 bases. The CDR3 sequence is 14 residues long. CDR3 amino acids: CASRWLAGTDAQYF. The CDR3 DNA follows: TGTGCCAGCCGTTGGCTAGCGGGCACAGATGCGCAGTATTTT.

This chain uses TRBV4-2 with TRBJ2-1; D remains unclear. The CDR3 spans 15 residues. V was pared by 1 base and J by 4 bases, with 11 bases between. From germline, CDR1 is LGHNA and CDR2 YNFKEQ. The CDR3, as DNA: TGTGCCAGCAGCCAAGCTCCTTCCTCTTACAATGAGCAGTTCTTC. Protein product: CASSQAPSSYNEQFF.

V usage is TRBV11-3 and J usage is TRBJ2-3; TRBD2 matches 11 bases. With V trimmed by 4 bases and J by 2 bases, 5 bases remained unmatched. The CDR3 sequence is 16 residues long. In germline, CDR1 is SGHNT, CDR2 YENEEA. The CDR3 DNA reads as TGTGCCAGCAGCTCCCCGACTAGCGGGGACACAGATACGCAGTATTTT. Translation gives CASSSPTSGDTDTQYF.

The rearrangement joins TRBV7-9 to TRBJ2-3; 10 nucleotides agree with TRBD2. Per the germline V gene, CDR1 is SEHNR and CDR2 is FQNEAQ (reference sequence). J was trimmed by 5 bases and V by 6 bases; bases with no gene match: 5. The CDR3 runs 14 residues. The CDR3 DNA reads TGTGCCAGCAGAGGAGCGGGGGGGCGAGATACGCAGTATTTT. Its protein is CASRGAGGRDTQYF.

The chain combines TRBV10-3 with TRBJ2-2; D is tentatively TRBD1 or TRBD2 (6 bases each). Germline CDR1 and CDR2: ENHRY and SYGVKD. The CDR3 is made up of 13 amino acids. Trimming cost V 3 bases and J 6 bases, with 8 bases left between them. CDR3 nucleotides: TGTGCCATCAGTGAAGGGGGGTCCGGGGAGCTGTTTTTT. Translating it yields CAISEGGSGELFF.

V and J are TRBV6-1 and TRBJ2-5, with 10 bases matching TRBD1. The J call may be faulty, since TRBJ2-7 better matches the DNA end. Germline CDR1 MNHNS, CDR2 SASEGT. CDR3 length: 17 amino acids. The CDR3 coding sequence is TGTGCCAGCATCAAGACAGGGGGCCCTTCTCTCTACTACGAGCAGTACTTC. This translates into CASIKTGGPSLYYEQYF.

The J gene is TRBJ2-7, the V gene TRBV12-3 or TRBV12-4; D is unresolved. The V end lost 10 bases, the J end lost 4 bases, and 14 bases lay between the germline ends. This CDR3 has 12 residues. The CDR3, as DNA: TGTGCCATCACAACCTTGGGATACGAGCAGTACTTC. Its protein is CAITTLGYEQYF.

This clonotype was counted at least ten times. The chain links TRBV6-1 to TRBJ2-7; 9 positions agree with TRBD1. CDR1 and CDR2 (germline): MNHNS, SASEGT. The trim removed 5 bases at V and 3 bases at J, leaving 5 bases unmatched. This CDR3 spans 14 amino acids. The CDR3 reads CASSRDREYYEQYF. CDR3 nucleotides: TGTGCCAGCAGTAGGGACAGGGAGTACTACGAGCAGTACTTC.

The chain employs TRBV5-1 and TRBJ2-6; 7 bases map to TRBD1. The CDR3 runs to 23 residues. The ends lost 2 bases at V and 0 bases at J; junction bases unmatched: 23. Germline lookup yields CDR1 SGHRS and CDR2 YFSETQ. The CDR3 DNA follows: TGCGCCAGCAGCTTCGGGGACAGAACCCACTCTCTAGAACCCTTCTCTGGGGCCAACGTCCTGACTTTC. Its protein is CASSFGDRTHSLEPFSGANVLTF. The full variable domain, in which reference TRBV5-1 and TRBJ2-6 provide the parts outside the CDR3, is KAGVTQTPRYLIKTRGQQVTLSCSPISGHRSVSWYQQTPGQGLQFLFEYFSETQRNKGNFPGRFSGRQFSNSRSEMNVSTLELGDSALYLCASSFGDRTHSLEPFSGANVLTFGAGSRLTVL.

The genes are TRBV9 and TRBJ2-3; D is perhaps TRBD2 (5 bases). Per the germline V gene, CDR1 is SGDLS and CDR2 is YYNGEE. The CDR3 has 17 residues. V was pared by 2 bases and J by 1 base, with 17 bases between. The CDR3 nucleotides are TGTGCCAGCAGCGTCGTTCATCGGGGTCCCGGCACAGATACGCAGTATTTT. Translation gives CASSVVHRGPGTDTQYF. The full variable domain, completed using reference TRBV9 and TRBJ2-3, is DSGVTQTPKHLITATGQRVTLRCSPRSGDLSVYWYQQSLDQGLQFLIQYYNGEERAKGNILERFSAQQFPDLHSELNLSSLELGDSALYFCASSVVHRGPGTDTQYFGPGTRLTVL.

This clonotype was observed a few times. It may be a read error: a sequence one base away is much more abundant. The chain links TRBV5-1 to TRBJ1-2; a possible D gene is TRBD1 (6 bases). The CDR3 totals 16 residues. Trimming cost V 0 bases and J 3 bases, with 15 bases left between them. CDR1 and CDR2 from the germline V gene are SGHRS and YFSETQ. CDR3 region: CASSLESGGGDYGYTF. For the CDR3, the DNA is TGCGCCAGCAGCTTGGAATCCGGGGGCGGCGACTATGGCTACACCTTC.

The sample holds a few counts of this clonotype. The rearrangement joins TRBV6-2 or TRBV6-3 to TRBJ1-1; tentative D call: TRBD1 (5 bases). V lost 8 bases to trimming and J lost 3 bases, with 13 bases between them. The CDR3 extends over 13 amino acids. The germline CDR1 and CDR2 sequences are MNHEY and SVGEGT. The CDR3 sequence: CASFSEGYTEAFF. The CDR3 bases are TGTGCCAGCTTTTCAGAGGGGTACACTGAAGCTTTCTTT.

The genes are TRBV6-2 or TRBV6-3 and TRBJ2-3; 7 bases map to TRBD1. V shed 6 bases, J shed 2 bases, and the junction held 5 bases outside the gene matches. CDR3 length equals 14 residues. Germline values: CDR1 MNHEY, CDR2 SVGEGT. CDR3 sequence reads: CASRPTGITDTQYF. CDR3 coding DNA: TGTGCCAGCAGACCGACAGGGATCACAGATACGCAGTATTTT.

This clonotype was seen a single time. The chain combines TRBV6-2 or TRBV6-3 with TRBJ2-3; perhaps D is TRBD1 or TRBD2 (9 bases each). Between the trimmed V and J ends, which lost 6 bases and 4 bases, there was a span of 32 bases. Germline CDR1 and CDR2: MNHEY and SVGEGT. The CDR3 covers 20 residues. The chain's CDR3 is CASRSGTGRLSGRIPDTQYF. CDR3 nucleotides: TGTGCCAGCAGGTCCGGGACAGGGAGGCTTAGCGGGAGAATTCCAGATACGCAGTATTTT.